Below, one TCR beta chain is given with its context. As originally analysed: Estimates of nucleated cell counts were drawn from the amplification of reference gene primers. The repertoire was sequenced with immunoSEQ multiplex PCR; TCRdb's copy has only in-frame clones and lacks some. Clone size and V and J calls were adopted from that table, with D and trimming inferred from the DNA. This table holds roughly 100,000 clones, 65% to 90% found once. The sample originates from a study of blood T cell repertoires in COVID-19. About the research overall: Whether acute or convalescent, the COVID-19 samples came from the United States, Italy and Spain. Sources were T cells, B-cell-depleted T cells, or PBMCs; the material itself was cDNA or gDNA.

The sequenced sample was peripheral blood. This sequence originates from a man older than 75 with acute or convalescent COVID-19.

CDR3 residues: CSATPEETQYF. In DNA, the CDR3 is TGCAGTGCTACTCCCGAAGAGACCCAGTACTTC. This chain connects TRBV20-1 to TRBJ2-5; no clear D. Germline values: CDR1 DFQATT, CDR2 SNEGSKA (reference sequence). The V end lost 4 bases, the J end lost 3 bases, and 6 bases lay between the germline ends. This CDR3 has 11 amino acids.